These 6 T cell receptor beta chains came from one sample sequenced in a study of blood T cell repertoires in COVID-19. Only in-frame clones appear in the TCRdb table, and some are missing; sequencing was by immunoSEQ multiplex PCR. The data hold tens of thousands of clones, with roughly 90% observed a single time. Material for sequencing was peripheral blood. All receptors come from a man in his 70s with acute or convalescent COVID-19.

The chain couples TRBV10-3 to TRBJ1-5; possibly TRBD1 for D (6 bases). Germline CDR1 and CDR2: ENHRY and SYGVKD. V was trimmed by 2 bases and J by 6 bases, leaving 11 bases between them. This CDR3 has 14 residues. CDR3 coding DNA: TGTGCCATCAGTGAGGGGACAACCGTTCAGCCCCAGCATTTT. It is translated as CAISEGTTVQPQHF.

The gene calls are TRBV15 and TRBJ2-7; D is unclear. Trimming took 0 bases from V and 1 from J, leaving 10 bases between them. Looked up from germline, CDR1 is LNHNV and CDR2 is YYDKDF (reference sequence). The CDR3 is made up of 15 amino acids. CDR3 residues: CATSRDHVESYEQYF. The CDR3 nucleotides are TGTGCCACCAGCAGAGATCATGTGGAGTCCTACGAGCAGTACTTC.

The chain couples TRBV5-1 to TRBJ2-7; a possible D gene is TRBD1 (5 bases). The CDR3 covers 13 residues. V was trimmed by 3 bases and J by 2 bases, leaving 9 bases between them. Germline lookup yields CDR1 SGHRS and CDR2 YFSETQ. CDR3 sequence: CASSSQGTYEQYF. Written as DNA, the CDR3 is TGCGCCAGCAGCTCCCAGGGAACCTACGAGCAGTACTTC.

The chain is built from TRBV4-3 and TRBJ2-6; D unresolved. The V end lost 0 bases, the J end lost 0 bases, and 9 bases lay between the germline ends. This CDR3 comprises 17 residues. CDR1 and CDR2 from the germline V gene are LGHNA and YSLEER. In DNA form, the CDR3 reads TGCGCCAGCAGCCAAGAAGCTACCGGCTCTGGGGCCAACGTCCTGACTTTC. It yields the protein CASSQEATGSGANVLTF.

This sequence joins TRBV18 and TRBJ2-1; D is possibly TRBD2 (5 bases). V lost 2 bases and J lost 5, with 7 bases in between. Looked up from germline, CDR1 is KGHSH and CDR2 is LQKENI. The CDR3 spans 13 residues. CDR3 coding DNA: TGTGCCAGCTCACCAGGGCGGGACAATGAGCAGTTCTTC. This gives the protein CASSPGRDNEQFF.

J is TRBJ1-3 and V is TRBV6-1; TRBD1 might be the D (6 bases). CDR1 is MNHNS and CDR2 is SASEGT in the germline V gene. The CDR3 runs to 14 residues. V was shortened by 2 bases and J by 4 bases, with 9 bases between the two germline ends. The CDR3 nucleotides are TGTGCCAGCAGTGAACAGGGGAACGGAAACACCATATATTTT. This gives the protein CASSEQGNGNTIYF.